Shown below are 8 T cell receptor beta chains from a single sample sequenced in a study of Ad26.COV2.S vaccination and SARS-CoV-2 variants. Stated treatment: around 19 received Ad26.COV2.S at low or high dose, single or two shots; about 5 received placebo; per-sample allocation not given. All samples were drawn on day 63, counting from the first vaccine or placebo injection. The table came from immunoSEQ multiplex PCR; TCRdb's copy has only in-frame clones and leaves some out. The sample gives about 460,000 clones, about 89% of which show up once; roughly 1.7% is in the top ten. Here the sequenced sample was peripheral blood, taken in a trial of Ad26.COV2.S vaccine versus placebo. All receptors come from a person aged 18 to 65 who received the Ad26.COV2.S COVID-19 vaccine or a placebo.

This clone occurred a few times. V and J are TRBV6-6 and TRBJ2-2; no clear D gene. V lost 6 bases to trimming and J lost 1 base, with 15 bases between them. This CDR3 is built from 16 residues. The germline V gene has CDR1 MNHNY and CDR2 SVGAGI (reference sequence). The DNA of the CDR3 is TGTGCCAGCAGCTACCTACCCCGGAGGAACACCGGGGAGCTGTTTTTT. It yields the protein CASSYLPRRNTGELFF.

The J gene is TRBJ1-5, the V gene TRBV20-1, with D perhaps TRBD1 (5 bases). Between the trimmed V and J ends, which lost 5 bases and 0 bases, there was a span of 14 bases. The length of the CDR3 is 15 residues. Germline CDR1 DFQATT, CDR2 SNEGSKA (reference sequence). CDR3 sequence reads: CSAGGTDYSNQPQHF. The CDR3, as DNA: TGCAGTGCTGGTGGGACGGATTATAGCAATCAGCCCCAGCATTTT.

The chain couples TRBV5-1 to TRBJ2-7, with 14 bases matching TRBD2. The junction had 10 bases not matched to a gene; V was cut back by 4 bases and J by 4 bases. This CDR3 spans 17 amino acids. Germline values: CDR1 SGHRS, CDR2 YFSETQ. The CDR3 protein is CASSRRGLAGALYEQYF. CDR3 sequence (DNA): TGCGCCAGCAGCCGGAGGGGACTAGCGGGGGCCTTATACGAGCAGTACTTC.

The chain combines TRBV5-4 with TRBJ2-7; D might be TRBD2 (5 bases). V was clipped by 1 base and J by 0 bases, with 11 bases between them. CDR3 length: 15 amino acids. Germline-derived CDR1 and CDR2 are SGHNT and YYREEE (reference sequence). Here the CDR3 DNA reads TGTGCCAGCAGCTTGAGCCGGGGAAGCTCCTACGAGCAGTACTTC. Amino acids: CASSLSRGSSYEQYF.

This clone was recorded only once. The chain employs TRBV4-1 and TRBJ1-5; D remains unclear. Trimming pared 0 bases from V and 6 bases from J, leaving 15 bases between. Germline V gene sequence: CDR1 MGHRA, CDR2 YSYEKL. The CDR3 spans 16 residues. The CDR3 loop is CASSQEGTAMGQPQHF. CDR3 coding DNA: TGCGCCAGCAGCCAAGAAGGAACAGCGATGGGTCAGCCCCAGCATTTT.

The chain carries TRBV2 and TRBJ1-2, with a weak D call TRBD1 (5 bases). Germline V lookup: CDR1 SNHLY, CDR2 FYNNEI. The CDR3 sequence is 15 residues long. V was trimmed by 7 bases and J by 4 bases, leaving 19 bases between them. CDR3 sequence: CASTQGSSFSYGYTF. For the CDR3, the DNA is TGTGCCAGCACCCAGGGTTCATCTTTTTCCTATGGCTACACCTTC.

CDR3 DNA: TGTGCCAGCAGTTACTGGGTAGCGGGGGGGCTGGAGGAGCAGTACTTC. Amino acid sequence: CASSYWVAGGLEEQYF. The gene calls are TRBV6-6 and TRBJ2-7; 11 bases fit TRBD2. The V and J ends lost 1 base and 7 bases, in that order; junction bases with no gene match: 9. The CDR3 covers 16 residues. Per germline, CDR1 MNHNY and CDR2 SVGAGI (reference sequence).

This clone appeared a few times. The genes are TRBV28 and TRBJ2-5; weak D call: TRBD1 (5 bases). The CDR3 contains 13 residues. Trimming left V 6 bases short and J 6 bases short, with 14 bases between. The germline CDR1 and CDR2 sequences are MDHEN and SYDVKM. The CDR3 sequence is CASSLLLGQTQYF. CDR3 sequence (DNA): TGTGCCAGCAGCCTCCTTCTGGGGCAGACCCAGTACTTC.